This note documents a single T cell receptor beta chain sequence. The data are from a study of blood T cell repertoires in COVID-19. Data came from immunoSEQ multiplex PCR; TCRdb stores just in-frame clones and leaves some out. Of about 150,000 clones in the sample, 87% were seen once. The CDR3 totals 15 residues. Germline loops: CDR1 SNHLY, CDR2 FYNNEI. The V and J ends lost 2 bases and 8 bases, in that order; junction bases with no gene match: 5. This chain links TRBV2 with TRBJ2-1, with TRBD2 matching over 11 bases. The sample taken for sequencing was peripheral blood. The clonotype comes from a man aged 45-60 years who had recovered from COVID-19. Written as DNA, the CDR3 is TGTGCCAGCAGTGAAAATAGCGGGGGGGTAGATGAGCAGTTCTTC. Translated, it gives CASSENSGGVDEQFF.